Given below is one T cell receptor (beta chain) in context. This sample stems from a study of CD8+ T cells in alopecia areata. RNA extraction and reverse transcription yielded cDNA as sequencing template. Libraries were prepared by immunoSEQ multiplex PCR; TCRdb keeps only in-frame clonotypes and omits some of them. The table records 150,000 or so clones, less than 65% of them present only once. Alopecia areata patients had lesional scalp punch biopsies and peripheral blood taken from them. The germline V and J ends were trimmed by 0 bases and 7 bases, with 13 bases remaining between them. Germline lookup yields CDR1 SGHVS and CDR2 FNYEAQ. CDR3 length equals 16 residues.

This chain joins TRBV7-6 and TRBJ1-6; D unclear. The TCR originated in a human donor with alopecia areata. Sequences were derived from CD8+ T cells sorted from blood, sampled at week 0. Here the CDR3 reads CASSLAAERENSPLHF. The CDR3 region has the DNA TGTGCCAGCAGCTTAGCGGCGGAGAGGGAAAATTCACCCCTCCACTTT. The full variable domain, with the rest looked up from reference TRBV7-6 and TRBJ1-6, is GAGVSQSPRYKVTKRGQDVALRCDPISGHVSLYWYRQALGQGPEFLTYFNYEAQQDKSGLPNDRFSAERPEGSISTLTIQRTEQRDSAMYRCASSLAAERENSPLHFGNGTRLTVT.